The 23 T cell receptor beta chains given below trace back to one sample, sequenced in a study of Ad26.COV2.S vaccination and SARS-CoV-2 variants. Some clones are missing from TCRdb's copy, which holds only in-frame ones; the method was immunoSEQ multiplex PCR. Among about 680,000 clones, roughly 90% were seen once, and the ten largest hold approximately 1.5%. Treatment meaning: roughly 19 received Ad26.COV2.S at low or high dose, single or two shots; several received placebo; per-sample allocation not given. It was on day 63 after the first vaccine or placebo injection that samples were taken. Sequenced here: peripheral blood, sampled in a trial of Ad26.COV2.S vaccine versus placebo. The receptors derive from a person between 18 and 65 years old who received the Ad26.COV2.S COVID-19 vaccine or a placebo.

This clone occurred a few times. The chain joins TRBV19 to TRBJ2-7; D might be TRBD1 (6 bases). The CDR3 is 13 residues long. In germline, CDR1 is LNHDA, CDR2 SQIVND (reference sequence). With 10 bases removed from V and 3 bases from J, the gap between germline ends came to 16 bases. The CDR3 here is CATGHPDSYEQYF. The CDR3 DNA reads TGTGCCACCGGTCACCCGGACAGCTACGAGCAGTACTTC.

This rearrangement joins TRBV2 to TRBJ2-7; possible D gene TRBD2, 6 bases. Germline V gene data show CDR1 as SNHLY and CDR2 as FYNNEI. Trimming shortened V by 8 bases and J by 5 bases, and 16 bases separated the two germline ends. CDR3 length equals 13 residues. CDR3 residues: CASARELTHEQYF. The CDR3 region has the DNA TGTGCCAGCGCCCGGGAGTTAACCCACGAGCAGTACTTC. The whole variable domain, filled in from reference TRBV2 and TRBJ2-7, reads EPEVTQTPSHQVTQMGQEVILRCVPISNHLYFYWYRQILGQKVEFLVSFYNNEISEKSEIFDDQFSVERPDGSNFTLKIRSTKLEDSAMYFCASARELTHEQYFGPGTRLTVT.

This rearrangement joins TRBV10-3 to TRBJ1-1; no definite D call. CDR1 and CDR2 from the germline V gene are ENHRY and SYGVKD. There are 14 residues in the CDR3. The V gene lost 6 bases and the J gene lost 7 bases, with 18 bases spanning the gap. CDR3 sequence reads: CAIRNGPGRIEAFF. In DNA form, the CDR3 reads TGTGCCATCAGGAACGGACCTGGGAGAATTGAAGCTTTCTTT.

This chain uses TRBV12-5 with TRBJ2-1; 7 nucleotides agree with TRBD1. CDR1 is LGHNT, CDR2 FRNRAP, per germline. The CDR3 contains 13 residues. J was trimmed by 9 bases and V by 2 bases; bases with no gene match: 4. CDR3 loop: CASGLPYRGEQFF. The CDR3 DNA reads TGTGCTAGTGGTTTGCCCTACAGGGGTGAGCAGTTCTTC.

The chain carries TRBV11-2 and TRBJ2-5; D ambiguous. CDR1 is SGHAT and CDR2 is FQNNGV in the germline V gene. Trimming left V 5 bases short and J 5 bases short, with 15 bases between. The CDR3 runs to 14 residues. In DNA, the CDR3 is TGTGCCAGCAGCCCTCGTACGGGCGTGGAGACCCAGTACTTC. It encodes CASSPRTGVETQYF.

The genes are TRBV6-5 and TRBJ1-1, with D tentatively TRBD1 (6 bases). Germline lookup yields CDR1 MNHEY and CDR2 SVGAGI. The CDR3 runs 14 residues. The V gene lost 2 bases and the J gene lost 11 bases, with 18 bases spanning the gap. The CDR3 reads CASSYDWGGGPAFF. For the CDR3, the DNA is TGTGCCAGCAGTTACGATTGGGGAGGGGGGCCCGCTTTCTTT.

The chain uses TRBV19 and TRBJ1-2; D possibly corresponds to TRBD1 (5 bases). Germline V gene sequence: CDR1 LNHDA, CDR2 SQIVND (reference sequence). This CDR3 has 15 amino acids. The V end was cut by 1 base, the J end by 4 bases, with 13 bases between. Here the CDR3 reads CASSIVRRDGYGYTF. CDR3 nucleotides: TGTGCCAGTAGTATAGTACGCCGGGACGGCTATGGCTACACCTTC.

The rearrangement uses TRBV19 and TRBJ2-2; either TRBD1 or TRBD2 may supply D (5 bases each). V lost 4 bases and J 0 bases, leaving 15 bases between the germline ends. This CDR3 has 17 amino acids. Germline lookup yields CDR1 LNHDA and CDR2 SQIVND (reference sequence). The CDR3 DNA is TGTGCCAGTAGTAGGGGGTCCACAATTACGAACACCGGGGAGCTGTTTTTT. Protein: CASSRGSTITNTGELFF.

The gene calls are TRBV3-1 (or the pseudogene TRBV3-2) and TRBJ2-7; D not certain. Trimming left V 1 base short and J 0 bases short, with 10 bases between. CDR1 is LGHDT and CDR2 is YNNKEL in the germline V gene (reference sequence). This CDR3 spans 15 amino acids. In nucleotides, the CDR3 is TGTGCCAGCAGCCAAGGGGGAACCAGCTCCTACGAGCAGTACTTC. Amino acids: CASSQGGTSSYEQYF.

This chain connects TRBV25-1 to TRBJ2-1; D possibly corresponds to TRBD2 (6 bases). The ends were cut back, 3 bases at V and 7 bases at J, with 10 bases in the middle. There are 13 residues in the CDR3. CDR1 MGHDK and CDR2 SYGVNS come from the germline V gene. CDR3 nucleotides: TGTGCCAGCAGTGAGCCAGGGAGGAATGAGCAGTTCTTC. Encoded protein: CASSEPGRNEQFF.

This sequence joins TRBV7-2 and TRBJ2-5; TRBD1 is a possible D gene (5 bases). From germline, CDR1 is SGHTA and CDR2 FQGNSA. There are 15 residues in the CDR3. Trimming stripped 5 bases from V and 4 bases from J, with 17 bases between. The CDR3 bases are TGTGCCAGCAGCAAACGGACAACAGTCGTAGAGACCCAGTACTTC. Translated, it gives CASSKRTTVVETQYF.

This rearrangement joins TRBV3-1 (or the pseudogene TRBV3-2) to TRBJ2-2; D is undetermined. The V end was cut by 2 bases, the J end by 4 bases, with 5 bases between. Germline-derived CDR1 and CDR2 are LGHDT and YNNKEL (reference sequence). The CDR3 length is 13 residues. CDR3 sequence reads: CASSQQITGELFF. The CDR3 DNA is TGTGCCAGCAGCCAACAGATCACCGGGGAGCTGTTTTTT.

This clone has a single count. The rearrangement links TRBV7-2 to TRBJ2-3; 8 nucleotides agree with TRBD2. V shed 5 bases, J shed 3 bases, and the junction held 10 bases outside the gene matches. From germline, CDR1 is SGHTA and CDR2 FQGNSA. The CDR3 consists of 16 residues. The CDR3 DNA follows: TGTGCCAGCAGCCCCATGGGCGGGGGGTTTACAGATACGCAGTATTTT. This sequence encodes CASSPMGGGFTDTQYF.

V usage is TRBV11-3 and J usage is TRBJ1-1; 7 bases align to TRBD1. Germline CDR1 is SGHNT and CDR2 is YENEEA. The junction had 5 bases not matched to a gene; V was cut back by 5 bases and J by 5 bases. The CDR3 extends over 13 amino acids. This CDR3 reads CASSNRGETEAFF. The CDR3, as DNA: TGTGCCAGCAGCAACAGGGGTGAAACTGAAGCTTTCTTT.

A remark on this clone: The same CDR3 is also encoded by other DNA sequences in this sample. The chain uses TRBV5-1 and TRBJ2-5, with no clear D. This CDR3 region has 11 residues. CDR1 SGHRS and CDR2 YFSETQ come from the germline V gene. V was cut by 5 bases and J by 1 base, with 3 bases left in between. The CDR3: CASSGQETQYF. The CDR3 region has the DNA TGCGCCAGCAGTGGCCAAGAGACCCAGTACTTC.

The J gene is TRBJ2-3, the V gene TRBV12-3 or TRBV12-4; D is unresolved. The CDR3 is 13 amino acids. Trimming removed 1 base from V and 2 bases from J, with 4 bases in between. CDR3 nucleotide sequence: TGTGCCAGCAGTTTAGTTGACACAGATACGCAGTATTTT. This sequence encodes CASSLVDTDTQYF.

The chain joins TRBV11-3 to TRBJ2-1; no reliable D call. Trimming removed 2 bases at V and 8 bases at J, with 10 bases between. The CDR3 loop spans 13 amino acids. Germline V CDR1 and CDR2: SGHNT, YENEEA. The CDR3 DNA follows: TGTGCCAGCAGCTTAAGACCCCCGGATGAGCAGTTCTTC. This encodes CASSLRPPDEQFF.

V and J are TRBV9 and TRBJ2-2; TRBD1 matches 7 bases. With 1 base clipped from V and 6 bases from J, the junction kept 3 bases outside the gene matches. The CDR3 length is 14 residues. Looked up from germline, CDR1 is SGDLS and CDR2 is YYNGEE. For the CDR3, the DNA is TGTGCCAGCAGCGTAACAGGGGAGTCCGGGGAGCTGTTTTTT. This sequence encodes CASSVTGESGELFF. Using reference TRBV9 and TRBJ2-2 for the parts outside the CDR3, the full variable domain is DSGVTQTPKHLITATGQRVTLRCSPRSGDLSVYWYQQSLDQGLQFLIQYYNGEERAKGNILERFSAQQFPDLHSELNLSSLELGDSALYFCASSVTGESGELFFGEGSRLTVL.

This clone appeared a single time. The chain is built from TRBV7-3 and TRBJ2-3; D uncertain. This CDR3 is 13 amino acids long. Germline V CDR1 and CDR2: SGHTA, FQGTGA. V was pared by 4 bases and J by 5 bases, with 10 bases between. As DNA, the CDR3 is TGTGCCAGCAGCTCGCGCCCAGGAGATACGCAGTATTTT. This translates into CASSSRPGDTQYF.

This clone was seen just once. The chain is built from TRBV4-2 and TRBJ2-7; the match to TRBD2 covers 8 bases. CDR1 is LGHNA and CDR2 is YNFKEQ in the germline V gene. Trimming at V came to 4 bases and at J to 3 bases, leaving 5 bases not matched to a gene. The CDR3 extends over 14 amino acids. The CDR3 reads CASSLEGTSYEQYF. The CDR3 DNA follows: TGTGCCAGCAGCCTGGAAGGGACTAGCTACGAGCAGTACTTC.

The V gene is TRBV6-5, the J gene TRBJ2-7; 9 nucleotides match TRBD2. CDR3 size: 14 residues. Per germline, CDR1 MNHEY and CDR2 SVGAGI. J lost 5 bases, V lost 10 bases, and 12 bases had no gene match. In nucleotides, the CDR3 is TGTGCCACCCCCGCGGGAGGGCCCCTCCACGAGCAGTACTTC. Protein product: CATPAGGPLHEQYF.

The chain employs TRBV7-8 and TRBJ1-2, with a tentative D call TRBD1 (6 bases). The CDR3 spans 14 residues. V lost 5 bases, J lost 6 bases, and 16 bases lay in between. From germline, CDR1 is SGHVS and CDR2 FQNEAQ. The CDR3 region has the DNA TGTGCCAGCAGCCCTAGGGGGGGCCGTGATGGCTACACCTTC. It yields the protein CASSPRGGRDGYTF.

This sequence joins TRBV6-5 and TRBJ1-5; no definite D call. The CDR3 extends over 15 amino acids. V was clipped by 0 bases and J by 5 bases, with 11 bases between them. Germline CDR1 reads MNHEY; CDR2 reads SVGAGI. The CDR3 is CASSYSSYGDQPQHF. CDR3 sequence (DNA): TGTGCCAGCAGTTACTCGAGCTACGGCGATCAGCCCCAGCATTTT.